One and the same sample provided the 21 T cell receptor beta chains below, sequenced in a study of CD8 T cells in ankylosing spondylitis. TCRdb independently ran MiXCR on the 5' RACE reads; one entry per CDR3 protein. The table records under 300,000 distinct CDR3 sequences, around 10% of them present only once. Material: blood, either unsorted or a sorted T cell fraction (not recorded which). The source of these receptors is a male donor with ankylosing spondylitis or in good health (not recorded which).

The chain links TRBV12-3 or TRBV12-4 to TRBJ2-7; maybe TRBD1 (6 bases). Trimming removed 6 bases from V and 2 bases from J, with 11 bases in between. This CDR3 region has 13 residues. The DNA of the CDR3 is TGTGCCAGCAGCCGTAGACAGGCCTACGAGCAGTACTTC. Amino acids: CASSRRQAYEQYF.

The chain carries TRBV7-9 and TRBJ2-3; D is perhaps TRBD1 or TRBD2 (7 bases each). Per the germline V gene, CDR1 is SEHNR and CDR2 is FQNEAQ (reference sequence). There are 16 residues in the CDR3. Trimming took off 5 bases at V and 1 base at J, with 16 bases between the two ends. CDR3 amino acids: CASSPRGGAGTDTQYF. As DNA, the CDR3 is TGTGCCAGCAGCCCCAGGGGGGGGGCCGGCACAGATACGCAGTATTTT.

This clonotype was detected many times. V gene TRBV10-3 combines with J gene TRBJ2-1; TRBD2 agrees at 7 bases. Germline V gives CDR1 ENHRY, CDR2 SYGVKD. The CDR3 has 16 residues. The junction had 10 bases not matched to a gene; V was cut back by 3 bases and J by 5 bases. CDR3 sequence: CAISDPSGLVNNEQFF. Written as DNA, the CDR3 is TGTGCCATCAGTGACCCATCAGGACTAGTCAACAATGAGCAGTTCTTC.

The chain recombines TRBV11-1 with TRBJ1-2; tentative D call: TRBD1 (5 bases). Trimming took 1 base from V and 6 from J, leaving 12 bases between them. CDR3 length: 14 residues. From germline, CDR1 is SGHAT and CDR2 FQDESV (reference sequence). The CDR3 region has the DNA TGTGCCAGCAGCTTAGACAGGCCCCTGGATGGCTACACCTTC. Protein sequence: CASSLDRPLDGYTF. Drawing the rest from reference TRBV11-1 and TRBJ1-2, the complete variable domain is EAEVAQSPRYKITEKSQAVAFWCDPISGHATLYWYRQILGQGPELLVQFQDESVVDDSQLPKDRFSAERLKGVDSTLKIQPAELGDSAMYLCASSLDRPLDGYTFGSGTRLTVV.

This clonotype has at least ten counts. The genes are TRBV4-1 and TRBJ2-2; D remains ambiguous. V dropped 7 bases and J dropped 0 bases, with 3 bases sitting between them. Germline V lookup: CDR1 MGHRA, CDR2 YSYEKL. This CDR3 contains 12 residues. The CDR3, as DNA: TGCGCCAGCACTCCGAACACCGGGGAGCTGTTTTTT. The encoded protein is CASTPNTGELFF.

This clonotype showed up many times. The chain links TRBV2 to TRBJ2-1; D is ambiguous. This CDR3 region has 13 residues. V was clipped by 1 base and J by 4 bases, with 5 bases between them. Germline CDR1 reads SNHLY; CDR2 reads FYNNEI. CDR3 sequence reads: CASSEGWYNEQFF. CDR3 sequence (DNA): TGTGCCAGCAGTGAAGGCTGGTACAATGAGCAGTTCTTC.

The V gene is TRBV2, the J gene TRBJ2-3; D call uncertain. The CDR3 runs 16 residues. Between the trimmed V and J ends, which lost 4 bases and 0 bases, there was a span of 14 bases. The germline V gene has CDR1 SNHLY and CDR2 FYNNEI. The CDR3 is CASSGGILSSTDTQYF. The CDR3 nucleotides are TGTGCCAGCAGTGGGGGTATTTTGTCAAGCACAGATACGCAGTATTTT.

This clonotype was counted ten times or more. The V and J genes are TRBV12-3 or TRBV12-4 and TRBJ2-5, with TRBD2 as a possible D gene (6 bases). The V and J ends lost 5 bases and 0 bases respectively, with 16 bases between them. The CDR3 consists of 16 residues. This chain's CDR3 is CASSRVNSGYQETQYF. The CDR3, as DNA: TGTGCCAGCAGTAGGGTGAATAGCGGCTACCAAGAGACCCAGTACTTC.

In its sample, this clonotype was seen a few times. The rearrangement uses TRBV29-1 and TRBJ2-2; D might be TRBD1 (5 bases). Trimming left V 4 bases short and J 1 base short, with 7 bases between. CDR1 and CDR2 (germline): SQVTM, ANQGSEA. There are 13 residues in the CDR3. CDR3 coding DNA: TGCAGCGTTGTCGACAGGAACACCGGGGAGCTGTTTTTT. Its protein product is CSVVDRNTGELFF.

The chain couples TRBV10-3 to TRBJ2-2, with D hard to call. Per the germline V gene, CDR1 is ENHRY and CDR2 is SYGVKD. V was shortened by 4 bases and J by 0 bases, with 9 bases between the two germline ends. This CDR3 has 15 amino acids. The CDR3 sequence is CAISAGRTNTGELFF. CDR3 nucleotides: TGTGCCATCAGTGCAGGACGGACGAACACCGGGGAGCTGTTTTTT.

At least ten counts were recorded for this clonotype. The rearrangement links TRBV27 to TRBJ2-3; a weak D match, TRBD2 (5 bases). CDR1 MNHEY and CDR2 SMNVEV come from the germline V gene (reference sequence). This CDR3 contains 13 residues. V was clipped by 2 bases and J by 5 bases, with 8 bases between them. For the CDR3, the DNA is TGTGCCAGCAGTTTACTACGGGGAGATACGCAGTATTTT. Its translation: CASSLLRGDTQYF.

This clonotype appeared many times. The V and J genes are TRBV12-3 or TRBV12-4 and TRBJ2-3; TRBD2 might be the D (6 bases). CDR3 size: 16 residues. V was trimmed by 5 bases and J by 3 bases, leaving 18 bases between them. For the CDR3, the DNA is TGTGCCAGCAGTGGGTGGGGGGACCGTTTAACAGATACGCAGTATTTT. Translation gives CASSGWGDRLTDTQYF.

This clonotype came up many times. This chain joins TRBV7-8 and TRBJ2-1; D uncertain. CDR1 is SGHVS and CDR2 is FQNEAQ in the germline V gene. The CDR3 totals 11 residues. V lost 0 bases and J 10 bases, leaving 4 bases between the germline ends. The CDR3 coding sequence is TGTGCCAGCAGCTTAGCGCGAGAGCAGTTCTTC. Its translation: CASSLAREQFF. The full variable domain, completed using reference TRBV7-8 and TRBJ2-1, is GAGVSQSPRYKVAKRGQDVALRCDPISGHVSLFWYQQALGQGPEFLTYFQNEAQLDKSGLPSDRFFAERPEGSVSTLKIQRTQQEDSAVYLCASSLAREQFFGPGTRLTVL.

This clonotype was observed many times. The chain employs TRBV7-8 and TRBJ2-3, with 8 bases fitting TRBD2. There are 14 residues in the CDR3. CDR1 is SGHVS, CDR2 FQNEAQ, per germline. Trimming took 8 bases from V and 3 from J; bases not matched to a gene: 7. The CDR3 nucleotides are TGTGCCAGCCTCGAGGGCGGGAGGACAGATACGCAGTATTTT. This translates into CASLEGGRTDTQYF.

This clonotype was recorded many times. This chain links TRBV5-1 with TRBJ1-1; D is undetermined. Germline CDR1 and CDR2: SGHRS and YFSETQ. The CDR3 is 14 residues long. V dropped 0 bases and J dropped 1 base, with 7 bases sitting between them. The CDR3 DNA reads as TGCGCCAGCAGCTTGGTTCCCGGGAACACTGAAGCTTTCTTT. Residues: CASSLVPGNTEAFF. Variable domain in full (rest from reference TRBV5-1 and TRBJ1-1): KAGVTQTPRYLIKTRGQQVTLSCSPISGHRSVSWYQQTPGQGLQFLFEYFSETQRNKGNFPGRFSGRQFSNSRSEMNVSTLELGDSALYLCASSLVPGNTEAFFGQGTRLTVV.

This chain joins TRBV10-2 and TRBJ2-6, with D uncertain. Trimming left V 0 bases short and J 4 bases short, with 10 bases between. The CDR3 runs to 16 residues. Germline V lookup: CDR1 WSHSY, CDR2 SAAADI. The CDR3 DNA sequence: TGCGCCAGCAGTGAGTCGAAGGTGTTCGGGGCCAACGTCCTGACTTTC. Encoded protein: CASSESKVFGANVLTF.

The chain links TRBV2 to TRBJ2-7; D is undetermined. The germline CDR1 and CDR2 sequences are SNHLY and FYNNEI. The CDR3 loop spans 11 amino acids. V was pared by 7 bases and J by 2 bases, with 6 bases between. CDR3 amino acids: CASTRTYEQYF. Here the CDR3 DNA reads TGTGCCAGCACCAGGACCTACGAGCAGTACTTC.

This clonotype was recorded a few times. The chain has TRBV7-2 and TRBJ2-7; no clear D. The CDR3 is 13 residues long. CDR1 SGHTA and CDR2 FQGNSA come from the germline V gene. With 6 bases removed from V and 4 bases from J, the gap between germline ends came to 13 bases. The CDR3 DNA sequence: TGTGCCAGCAGTGAAGCATCTGGATACGAGCAGTACTTC. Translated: CASSEASGYEQYF. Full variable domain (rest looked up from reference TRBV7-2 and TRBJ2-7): GAGVSQSPSNKVTEKGKDVELRCDPISGHTALYWYRQSLGQGLEFLIYFQGNSAPDKSGLPSDRFSAERTGGSVSTLTIQRTQQEDSAVYLCASSEASGYEQYFGPGTRLTVT.

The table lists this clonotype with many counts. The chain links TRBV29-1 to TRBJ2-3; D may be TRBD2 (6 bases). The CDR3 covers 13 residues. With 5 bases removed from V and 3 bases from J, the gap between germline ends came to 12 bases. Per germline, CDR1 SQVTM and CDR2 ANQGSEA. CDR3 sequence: CSVSAGLTDTQYF. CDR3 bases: TGCAGCGTTTCGGCGGGACTGACAGATACGCAGTATTTT.

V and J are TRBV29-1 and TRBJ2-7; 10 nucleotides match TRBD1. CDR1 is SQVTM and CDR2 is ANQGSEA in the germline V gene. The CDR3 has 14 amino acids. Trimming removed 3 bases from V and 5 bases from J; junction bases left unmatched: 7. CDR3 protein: CSVDDGTGVNEQYF. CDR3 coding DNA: TGCAGCGTTGACGACGGGACAGGGGTTAACGAGCAGTACTTC.

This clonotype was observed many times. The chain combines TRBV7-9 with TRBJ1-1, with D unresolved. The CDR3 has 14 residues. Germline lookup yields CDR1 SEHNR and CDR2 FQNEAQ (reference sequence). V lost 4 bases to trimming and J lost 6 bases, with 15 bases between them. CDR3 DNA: TGTGCCAGCAGCTCCGCCCTAAACATAGCTGAAGCTTTCTTT. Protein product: CASSSALNIAEAFF.